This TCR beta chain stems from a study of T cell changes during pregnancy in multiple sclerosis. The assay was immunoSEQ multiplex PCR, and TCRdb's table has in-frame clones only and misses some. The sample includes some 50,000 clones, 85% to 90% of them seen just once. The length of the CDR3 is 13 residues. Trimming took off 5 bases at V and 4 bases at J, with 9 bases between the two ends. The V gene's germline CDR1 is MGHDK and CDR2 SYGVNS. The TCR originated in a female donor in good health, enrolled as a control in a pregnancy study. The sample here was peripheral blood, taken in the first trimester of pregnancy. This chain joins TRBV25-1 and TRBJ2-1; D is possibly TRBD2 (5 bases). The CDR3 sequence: CASSHRGYNEQFF. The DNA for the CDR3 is TGTGCCAGCAGTCACCGGGGTTACAATGAGCAGTTCTTC. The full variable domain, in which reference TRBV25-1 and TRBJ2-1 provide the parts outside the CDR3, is EADIYQTPRYLVIGTGKKITLECSQTMGHDKMYWYQQDPGMELHLIHYSYGVNSTEKGDLSSESTVSRIRTEHFPLTLESARPSHTSQYLCASSHRGYNEQFFGPGTRLTVL.